The rows below give T cell receptor beta chains drawn from one sample of a study of blood T cell repertoires in COVID-19. The method was immunoSEQ multiplex PCR; TCRdb's version includes in-frame clones alone and lacks a portion of them. The repertoire holds roughly 400,000 clones, around 87% seen once, with under 3% in the top ten. The material sequenced was peripheral blood. These receptors were taken from an older woman with COVID-19, enrolled during active disease. The CDR3 runs from the conserved cysteine through the conserved F or W. D genes are given only for firm matches. Size is stated for part of the rows, as once, few or many counts, or as a class when the clone is expanded.

d_call j_call cdr3_length v_call clone_size cdr3_aa cdr3_nt
TRBD1 TRBJ1-5 15 TRBV5-1 . CASSPGTGGPQPQHF TGCGCCAGCAGCCCCGGGACAGGGGGCCCTCAGCCCCAGCATTTT
. TRBJ1-4 14 TRBV30 . CAWSVKGSSEKLFF TGTGCCTGGAGTGTGAAGGGGTCGAGTGAAAAACTGTTTTTT
TRBD1 TRBJ1-1 15 TRBV28 once CASSRPYRGQTEAFF TGTGCCAGCAGTCGCCCTTACAGGGGGCAAACTGAAGCTTTCTTT
TRBD2 TRBJ2-3 18 TRBV5-1 . CASSFGLAGGPRTDTQYF TGCGCCAGCAGCTTTGGACTAGCGGGGGGGCCGAGAACAGATACGCAGTATTTT
. TRBJ2-2 16 TRBV15 once CATSRDRGAGTGELFF TGTGCCACCAGCAGAGATCGGGGGGCAGGCACCGGGGAGCTGTTTTTT
TRBD2 TRBJ2-1 15 TRBV7-9 . CASSPFAGGLGEQFF TGTGCCAGCAGCCCGTTTGCGGGGGGGCTTGGTGAGCAGTTCTTC
TRBD2 TRBJ2-7 14 TRBV5-4 . CASSSAGGSYEQYF TGTGCCAGCAGCTCAGCGGGGGGCTCCTACGAGCAGTACTTC
. TRBJ2-2 16 TRBV21-1 . CASSHQRRVGTGELFF TGTGCCAGCAGCCATCAAAGGAGGGTCGGCACCGGGGAGCTGTTTTTT
. TRBJ1-4 14 TRBV5-1 . CASSLVQGAAKLFF TGCGCCAGCAGCTTGGTACAGGGTGCCGCAAAACTGTTTTTT
TRBD1 TRBJ1-4 16 TRBV7-7 . CASSRGQGATNEKLFF TGTGCCAGCAGCCGTGGACAGGGAGCAACTAATGAAAAACTGTTTTTT
. TRBJ1-1 13 TRBV7-9 . CASLKGGGTEAFF TGTGCCAGCTTAAAGGGAGGGGGCACTGAAGCTTTCTTT
. TRBJ2-2 15 TRBV15 . CATSRGSVTPGELFF TGTGCCACCAGCAGAGGTTCAGTGACACCCGGGGAGCTGTTTTTT
TRBD1 TRBJ1-4 14 TRBV4-1 . CASSPAGGNEKLFF TGCGCCAGCAGCCCGGCAGGGGGTAATGAAAAACTGTTTTTT
TRBD1 TRBJ1-2 14 TRBV6-5 . CASRPPGQIYGYTF TGTGCCAGCAGACCCCCGGGACAGATCTATGGCTACACCTTC
. TRBJ2-5 13 TRBV12-3/TRBV12-4 . CASSQDGQETQYF TGTGCCAGCAGCCAAGACGGGCAAGAGACCCAGTACTTC
. TRBJ2-4 13 TRBV27 . CASSRTLNSIQYF TGTGCCAGCAGTAGAACACTTAACAGCATTCAGTACTTC
TRBD1 TRBJ1-1 13 TRBV11-1 . CASSRTGGIEAFF TGTGCCAGCTCAAGGACAGGGGGTATTGAAGCTTTCTTT
. TRBJ1-1 13 TRBV5-1 once CASSLLWNTEAFF TGCGCCAGCAGCTTGCTGTGGAACACTGAAGCTTTCTTT
TRBD1 TRBJ1-2 13 TRBV5-1 . CASNLDRGYGYTF TGCGCCAGCAACCTTGACAGGGGCTATGGCTACACCTTC
. TRBJ1-2 14 TRBV6-5 . CASRPGLYNYGYTF TGTGCCAGCAGGCCGGGTCTGTATAACTATGGCTACACCTTC
. TRBJ2-3 14 TRBV6-4 . CASSDSYSTDTQYF TGTGCCAGCAGTGACTCTTATAGCACAGATACGCAGTATTTT
. TRBJ2-7 15 TRBV3-1/TRBV3-2 . CASSQDLGRAYEQYF TGTGCCAGCAGCCAAGATCTAGGTAGAGCCTACGAGCAGTACTTC
TRBD1 TRBJ1-4 14 TRBV9 . CASSPTGGTEKLFF TGTGCCAGCAGTCCGACAGGGGGCACTGAAAAACTGTTTTTT
. TRBJ2-1 11 TRBV29-1 . CSTRQSNEQFF TGCAGCACACGACAGTCCAATGAGCAGTTCTTC
TRBD1 TRBJ2-2 15 TRBV6-5 . CASSSGTGFAGELFF TGTGCCAGCAGTTCCGGGACAGGGTTCGCCGGGGAGCTGTTTTTT
TRBD1 TRBJ2-2 15 TRBV2 few CATQAGGLNTGELFF TGTGCCACCCAGGCAGGGGGATTGAACACCGGGGAGCTGTTTTTT
TRBD1 TRBJ1-2 16 TRBV7-9 . CASSYVGQFPNYGYTF TGTGCCAGCAGCTATGTGGGACAGTTCCCGAACTATGGCTACACCTTC
. TRBJ2-7 13 TRBV2 . CASWRDSSYEQYF TGTGCCAGCTGGCGGGACAGCTCCTACGAGCAGTACTTC
TRBD1 TRBJ1-2 16 TRBV6-5 . CASSYSRTGRYYGYTF TGTGCCAGCAGTTACTCTCGGACAGGGAGGTACTATGGCTACACCTTC
. TRBJ1-2 13 TRBV9 . CASSFGLSYGYTF TGTGCCAGCAGCTTTGGACTCAGCTATGGCTACACCTTC
TRBD1 TRBJ2-7 14 TRBV5-1 . CASSTPDRVDEQYF TGCGCCAGCAGCACCCCGGACAGGGTCGACGAGCAGTACTTC
. TRBJ2-5 12 TRBV4-1 . CASSQGPVAQYF TGCGCCAGCAGCCAAGGCCCGGTGGCCCAGTACTTC
. TRBJ1-2 15 TRBV28 . CASSYGSTRNYGYTF TGTGCCAGCAGTTACGGCTCGACACGTAACTATGGCTACACCTTC
TRBD1 TRBJ2-2 16 TRBV19 . CASSSGAGGFTGELFF TGTGCCAGTAGCTCGGGGGCAGGGGGCTTCACCGGGGAGCTGTTTTTT
. TRBJ1-2 15 TRBV6-5 . CASSYQTGVSDGYTF TGTGCCAGCAGTTACCAGACAGGAGTAAGCGATGGCTACACCTTC
. TRBJ2-2 13 TRBV14 . CASSHQNTGELFF TGTGCCAGCAGCCACCAGAACACCGGGGAGCTGTTTTTT
. TRBJ2-5 15 TRBV5-5 . CASSLASDYQETQYF TGTGCCAGCAGCTTAGCCAGCGACTACCAAGAGACCCAGTACTTC
TRBD1 TRBJ2-7 13 TRBV7-2 . CASSLRQGSEQYF TGTGCCAGCAGCTTACGACAGGGGAGCGAGCAGTACTTC
. TRBJ2-5 16 TRBV11-1 . CASSLAVGGAGKTQYF TGTGCCAGCAGCTTAGCCGTCGGCGGGGCGGGGAAGACCCAGTACTTC
. TRBJ1-5 14 TRBV27 . CASSLGSANQPQHF TGTGCCAGCAGCCTAGGTTCAGCAAATCAGCCCCAGCATTTT
. TRBJ2-7 14 TRBV4-1 . CASSQGPRTYEQYF TGCGCCAGCAGCCAGGGGCCCCGGACCTACGAGCAGTACTTC
. TRBJ2-2 17 TRBV13 once CASSLRRGEVNTGELFF TGTGCCAGCAGCTTAAGGCGAGGGGAGGTTAACACCGGGGAGCTGTTTTTT
. TRBJ2-2 13 TRBV28 . CASRRGVTGELFF TGTGCCTCCCGGAGGGGTGTCACCGGGGAGCTGTTTTTT
. TRBJ2-3 14 TRBV27 . CASSSIRGGDTQYF TGTGCCAGCAGTTCGATTCGAGGGGGAGATACGCAGTATTTT
. TRBJ1-1 16 TRBV5-1 . CASGVVVGSLGHEAFF TGCGCCAGCGGCGTTGTAGTAGGGAGCCTGGGACATGAAGCTTTCTTT
. TRBJ1-2 15 TRBV5-6 . CASSLVETGSYGYTF TGTGCCAGCAGCTTGGTTGAAACTGGGAGCTATGGCTACACCTTC
. TRBJ2-1 14 TRBV3-1/TRBV3-2 . CASSRGTPYNEQFF TGTGCCAGCAGCCGAGGGACACCTTACAATGAGCAGTTCTTC
TRBD1 TRBJ1-2 19 TRBV11-2 . CASSLGVIRTGVMSNGYTF TGTGCCAGCAGCTTAGGCGTCATTAGGACAGGGGTGATGTCGAATGGCTACACCTTC
. TRBJ1-1 16 TRBV5-4 . CASSFKDQGRRTEAFF TGTGCCAGCAGCTTTAAGGACCAAGGGAGGCGGACTGAAGCTTTCTTT
TRBD1 TRBJ2-2 15 TRBV30 . CAWQDRVSKTGELFF TGTGCCTGGCAGGACAGGGTGTCAAAGACCGGGGAGCTGTTTTTT
. TRBJ1-2 13 TRBV12-3/TRBV12-4 . CASSLGRSYGYTF TGTGCCAGCAGTTTGGGGCGTAGCTATGGCTACACCTTC
. TRBJ1-2 14 TRBV6-5 few CASSYSDSNYGYTF TGTGCCAGCAGTTACTCGGACAGCAACTATGGCTACACCTTC
TRBD2 TRBJ2-1 18 TRBV9 . CASSNPGLAGASYNEQFF TGTGCCAGCAGCAACCCGGGACTAGCGGGGGCCTCCTACAATGAGCAGTTCTTC
TRBD1 TRBJ2-7 14 TRBV6-5 . CASSLGTGTYEQYF TGTGCCAGCAGCCTCGGGACAGGAACCTACGAGCAGTACTTC
TRBD1 TRBJ1-2 14 TRBV30 . CAWNAGTGGNGYTF TGTGCCTGGAACGCCGGGACAGGGGGCAATGGCTACACCTTC